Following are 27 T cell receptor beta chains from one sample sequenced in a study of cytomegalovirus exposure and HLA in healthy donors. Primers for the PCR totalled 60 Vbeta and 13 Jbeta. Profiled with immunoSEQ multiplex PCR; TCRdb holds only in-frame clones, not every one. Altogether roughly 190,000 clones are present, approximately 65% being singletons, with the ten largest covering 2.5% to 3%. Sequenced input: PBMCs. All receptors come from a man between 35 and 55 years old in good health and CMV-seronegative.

In DNA form, the CDR3 reads TGTGCCACCAGCAGAGATCCCCGGGGAGGGGGTAATGAAAAACTGTTTTTT. It specifies CATSRDPRGGGNEKLFF. The rearrangement links TRBV15 to TRBJ1-4; D might be TRBD1 (6 bases). Deletions cut 0 bases from V and 4 bases from J, with 15 bases between. Germline values: CDR1 LNHNV, CDR2 YYDKDF (reference sequence). This CDR3 spans 17 amino acids. Looking up the rest from reference TRBV15 and TRBJ1-4 gives the full variable domain: DAMVIQNPRYQVTQFGKPVTLSCSQTLNHNVMYWYQQKSSQAPKLLFHYYDKDFNNEADTPDNFQSRRPNTSFCFLDIRSPGLGDTAMYLCATSRDPRGGGNEKLFFGSGTQLSVL.

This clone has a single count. CDR3 sequence reads: CASREDRMNTEAFF. The CDR3 DNA is TGTGCCAGCAGAGAGGACAGAATGAACACTGAAGCTTTCTTT. This chain uses TRBV2 with TRBJ1-1; weak D call: TRBD1 (6 bases). Trimming cost V 6 bases and J 0 bases, with 11 bases left between them. This CDR3 has 14 residues. The germline CDR1 and CDR2 sequences are SNHLY and FYNNEI.

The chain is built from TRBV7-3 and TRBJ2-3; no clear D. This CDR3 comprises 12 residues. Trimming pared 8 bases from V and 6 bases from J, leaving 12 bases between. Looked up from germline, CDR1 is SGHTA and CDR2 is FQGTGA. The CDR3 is CASALPRDTQYF. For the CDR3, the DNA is TGTGCCAGCGCCCTTCCACGGGATACGCAGTATTTT.

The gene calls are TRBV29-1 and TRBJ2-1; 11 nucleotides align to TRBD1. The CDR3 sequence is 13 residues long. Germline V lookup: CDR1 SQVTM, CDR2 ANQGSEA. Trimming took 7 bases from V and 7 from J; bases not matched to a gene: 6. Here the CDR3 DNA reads TGCAGCGGTGGACAGGGGGCGTCGAATGAGCAGTTCTTC. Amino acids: CSGGQGASNEQFF.

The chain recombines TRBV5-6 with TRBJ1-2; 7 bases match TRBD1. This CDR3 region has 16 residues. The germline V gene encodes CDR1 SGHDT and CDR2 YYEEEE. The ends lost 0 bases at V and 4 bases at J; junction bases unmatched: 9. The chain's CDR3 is CASSLAYRQGLYGYTF. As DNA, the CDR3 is TGTGCCAGCAGCTTGGCCTATAGACAGGGTCTCTATGGCTACACCTTC.

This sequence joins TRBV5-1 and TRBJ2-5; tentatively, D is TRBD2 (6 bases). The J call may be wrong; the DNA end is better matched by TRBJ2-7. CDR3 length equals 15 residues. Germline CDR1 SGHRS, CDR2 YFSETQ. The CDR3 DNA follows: TGCGCCAGCAGCCTAGGGACCGGGAGCTCCTACGAGCAGTACTTC. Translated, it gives CASSLGTGSSYEQYF.

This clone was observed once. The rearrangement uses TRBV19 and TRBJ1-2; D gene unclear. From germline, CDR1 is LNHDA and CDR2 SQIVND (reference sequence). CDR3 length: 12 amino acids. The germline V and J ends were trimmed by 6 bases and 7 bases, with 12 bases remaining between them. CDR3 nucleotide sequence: TGTGCCAGTAGGGGAGTAAACGCTGGCTACACCTTC. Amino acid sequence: CASRGVNAGYTF.

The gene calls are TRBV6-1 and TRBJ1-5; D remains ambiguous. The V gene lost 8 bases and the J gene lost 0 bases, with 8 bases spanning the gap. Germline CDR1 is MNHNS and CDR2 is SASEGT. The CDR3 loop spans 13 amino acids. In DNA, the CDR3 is TGTGCCAGCGGGCAGGCTAGCAATCAGCCCCAGCATTTT. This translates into CASGQASNQPQHF.

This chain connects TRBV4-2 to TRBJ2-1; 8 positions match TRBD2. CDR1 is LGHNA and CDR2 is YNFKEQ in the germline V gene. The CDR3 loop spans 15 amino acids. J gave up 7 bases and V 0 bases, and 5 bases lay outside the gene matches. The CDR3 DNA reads TGTGCCAGCAGCCAAGATGTCGGGGGGGCAAATGAGCAGTTCTTC. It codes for CASSQDVGGANEQFF.

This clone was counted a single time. CDR3 DNA: TGTGCCAGCAGCTCGGGTTGGGATGAGCAGTTCTTC. This translates into CASSSGWDEQFF. The chain combines TRBV5-6 with TRBJ2-1; D remains ambiguous. Germline V lookup: CDR1 SGHDT, CDR2 YYEEEE. This CDR3 comprises 12 residues. The V end lost 3 bases, the J end lost 8 bases, and 9 bases lay between the germline ends.

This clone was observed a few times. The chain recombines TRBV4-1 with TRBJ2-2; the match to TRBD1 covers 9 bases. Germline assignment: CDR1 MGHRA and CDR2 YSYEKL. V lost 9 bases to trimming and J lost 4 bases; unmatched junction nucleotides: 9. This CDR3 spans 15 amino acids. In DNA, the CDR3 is TGCGCCAGTGACAGGGGGAGAGGTGGCACCGGGGAGCTGTTTTTT. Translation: CASDRGRGGTGELFF.

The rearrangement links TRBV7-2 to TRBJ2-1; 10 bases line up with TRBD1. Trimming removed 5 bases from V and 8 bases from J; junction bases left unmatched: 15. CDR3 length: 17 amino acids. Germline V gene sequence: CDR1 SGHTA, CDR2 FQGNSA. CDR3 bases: TGTGCCAGCAGCCCACCTGAGGACAGGGGGGCAGGGTATGAGCAGTTCTTC. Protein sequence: CASSPPEDRGAGYEQFF.

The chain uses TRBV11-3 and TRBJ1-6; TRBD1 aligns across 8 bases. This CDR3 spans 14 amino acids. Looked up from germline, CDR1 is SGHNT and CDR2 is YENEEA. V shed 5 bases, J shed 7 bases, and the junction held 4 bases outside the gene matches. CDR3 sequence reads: CASSQGQGNSPLHF. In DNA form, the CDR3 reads TGTGCCAGCAGCCAAGGACAGGGAAATTCACCCCTCCACTTT. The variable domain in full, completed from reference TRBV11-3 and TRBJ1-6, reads EAGVVQSPRYKIIEKKQPVAFWCNPISGHNTLYWYLQNLGQGPELLIRYENEEAVDDSQLPKDRFSAERLKGVDSTLKIQPAELGDSAVYLCASSQGQGNSPLHFGNGTRLTVT.

CDR3 sequence: CASSPPGANQPQHF. CDR3 bases: TGTGCCAGCTCACCACCGGGAGCCAATCAGCCCCAGCATTTT. This chain joins TRBV18 and TRBJ1-5; D gene unclear. CDR3 length: 14 amino acids. The germline V and J ends were trimmed by 0 bases and 3 bases, with 6 bases remaining between them. Looked up from germline, CDR1 is KGHSH and CDR2 is LQKENI.

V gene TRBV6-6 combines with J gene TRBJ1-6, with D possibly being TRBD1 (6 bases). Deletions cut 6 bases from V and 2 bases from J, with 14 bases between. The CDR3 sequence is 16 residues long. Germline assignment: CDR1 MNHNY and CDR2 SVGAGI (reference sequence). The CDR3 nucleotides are TGTGCCAGCAGATCGCAGGGGCTAACCTATAATTCACCCCTCCACTTT. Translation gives CASRSQGLTYNSPLHF.

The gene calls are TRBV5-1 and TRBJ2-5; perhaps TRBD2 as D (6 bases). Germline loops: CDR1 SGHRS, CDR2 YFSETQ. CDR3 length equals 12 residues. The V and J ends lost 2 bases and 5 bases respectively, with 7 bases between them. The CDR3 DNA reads TGCGCCAGCAGCTTAGGGAGGGAGACCCAGTACTTC. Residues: CASSLGRETQYF.

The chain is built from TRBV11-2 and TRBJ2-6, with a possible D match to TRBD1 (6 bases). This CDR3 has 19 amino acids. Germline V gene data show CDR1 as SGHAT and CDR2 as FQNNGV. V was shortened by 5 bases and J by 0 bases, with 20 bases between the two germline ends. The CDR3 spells CASSTPARRGGSGANVLTF. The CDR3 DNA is TGTGCCAGCAGCACCCCCGCGCGCAGGGGCGGCTCTGGGGCCAACGTCCTGACTTTC.

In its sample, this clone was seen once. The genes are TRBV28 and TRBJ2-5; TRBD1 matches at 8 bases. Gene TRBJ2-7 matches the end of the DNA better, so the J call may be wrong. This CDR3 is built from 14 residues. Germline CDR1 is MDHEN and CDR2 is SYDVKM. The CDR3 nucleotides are TGTGCCAGTATACCGGGACAGGCCCCCTACGAGCAGTACTTC. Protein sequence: CASIPGQAPYEQYF.

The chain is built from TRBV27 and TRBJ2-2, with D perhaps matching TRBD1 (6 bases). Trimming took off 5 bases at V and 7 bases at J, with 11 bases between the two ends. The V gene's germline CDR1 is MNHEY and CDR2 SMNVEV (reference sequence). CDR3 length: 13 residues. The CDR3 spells CASSSGQHGELFF. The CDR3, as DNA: TGTGCCAGCAGTAGCGGACAGCACGGGGAGCTGTTTTTT.

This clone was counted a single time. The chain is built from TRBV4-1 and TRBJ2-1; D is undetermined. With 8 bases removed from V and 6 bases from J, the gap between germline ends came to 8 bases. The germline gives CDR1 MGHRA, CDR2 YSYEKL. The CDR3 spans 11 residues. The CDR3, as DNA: TGCGCCAGCCGATTGAGCAATGAGCAGTTCTTC. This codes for CASRLSNEQFF.

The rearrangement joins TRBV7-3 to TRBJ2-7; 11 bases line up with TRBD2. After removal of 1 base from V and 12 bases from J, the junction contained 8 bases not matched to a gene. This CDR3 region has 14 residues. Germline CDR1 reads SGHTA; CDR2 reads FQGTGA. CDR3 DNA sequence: TGTGCCAGCAGCTTAATGCCGACTAGCGGGGTTCTGTACTTC. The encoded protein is CASSLMPTSGVLYF. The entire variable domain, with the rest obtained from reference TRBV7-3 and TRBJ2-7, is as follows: GAGVSQTPSNKVTEKGKYVELRCDPISGHTALYWYRQSLGQGPEFLIYFQGTGAADDSGLPNDRFFAVRPEGSVSTLKIQRTERGDSAVYLCASSLMPTSGVLYFGPGTRLTVT.

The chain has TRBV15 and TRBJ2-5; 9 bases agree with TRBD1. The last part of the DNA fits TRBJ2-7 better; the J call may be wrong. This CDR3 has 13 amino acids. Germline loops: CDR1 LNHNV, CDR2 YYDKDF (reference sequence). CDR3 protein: CASGTGIAYEQYF. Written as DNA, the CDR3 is TGTGCCTCCGGGACAGGGATCGCCTACGAGCAGTACTTC.

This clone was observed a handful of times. As DNA, the CDR3 is TGTGCCAGCAGTGGGACAGAGGGAGCCAAAAACATTCAGTACTTC. Translated, it gives CASSGTEGAKNIQYF. V gene TRBV2 combines with J gene TRBJ2-4; maybe TRBD1 (6 bases). The CDR3 contains 15 residues. Trimming shortened V by 4 bases and J by 0 bases, and 10 bases separated the two germline ends. Germline V lookup: CDR1 SNHLY, CDR2 FYNNEI.

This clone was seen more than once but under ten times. The CDR3: CAWGGTVVGEQYF. In nucleotides, the CDR3 is TGTGCCTGGGGCGGGACGGTTGTAGGGGAGCAGTACTTC. J is TRBJ2-7 and V is TRBV30; TRBD2 is a possible D gene (6 bases). Between the trimmed V and J ends, which lost 5 bases and 7 bases, there was a span of 18 bases. Germline V gene sequence: CDR1 GTSNPN, CDR2 SVGIG (reference sequence). The CDR3 runs to 13 residues. The complete variable domain, with remaining parts taken from reference TRBV30 and TRBJ2-7, reads SQTIHQWPATLVQPVGSPLSLECTVEGTSNPNLYWYRQAAGRGLQLLFYSVGIGQISSEVPQNLSASRPQDRQFILSSKKLLLSDSGFYLCAWGGTVVGEQYFGPGTRLTVT.

The CDR3 region is CADRGVNYGYTF. CDR3 coding DNA: TGTGCCGACAGGGGGGTTAACTATGGCTACACCTTC. The chain uses TRBV2 and TRBJ1-2; 9 nucleotides line up with TRBD1. From germline, CDR1 is SNHLY and CDR2 FYNNEI. The CDR3 runs to 12 residues. V shed 11 bases and J 1 base; nucleotides not matched to a gene: 2.

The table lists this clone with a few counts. This chain's CDR3 is CASSHPLIGGRNTEAFF. The CDR3 DNA sequence: TGCGCCAGCAGCCACCCCCTGATCGGGGGGCGAAACACTGAAGCTTTCTTT. V is TRBV4-1 and J is TRBJ1-1, with D maybe TRBD1 (6 bases). The V end lost 3 bases, the J end lost 2 bases, and 19 bases lay between the germline ends. The CDR3 has 17 amino acids. Per the germline V gene, CDR1 is MGHRA and CDR2 is YSYEKL.

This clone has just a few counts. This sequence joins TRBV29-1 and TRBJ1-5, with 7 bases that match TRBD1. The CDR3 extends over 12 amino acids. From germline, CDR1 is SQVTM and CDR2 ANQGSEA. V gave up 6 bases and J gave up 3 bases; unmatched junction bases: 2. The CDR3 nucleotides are TGCAGCGTCGGACAGGTCAATCAGCCCCAGCATTTT. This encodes CSVGQVNQPQHF.